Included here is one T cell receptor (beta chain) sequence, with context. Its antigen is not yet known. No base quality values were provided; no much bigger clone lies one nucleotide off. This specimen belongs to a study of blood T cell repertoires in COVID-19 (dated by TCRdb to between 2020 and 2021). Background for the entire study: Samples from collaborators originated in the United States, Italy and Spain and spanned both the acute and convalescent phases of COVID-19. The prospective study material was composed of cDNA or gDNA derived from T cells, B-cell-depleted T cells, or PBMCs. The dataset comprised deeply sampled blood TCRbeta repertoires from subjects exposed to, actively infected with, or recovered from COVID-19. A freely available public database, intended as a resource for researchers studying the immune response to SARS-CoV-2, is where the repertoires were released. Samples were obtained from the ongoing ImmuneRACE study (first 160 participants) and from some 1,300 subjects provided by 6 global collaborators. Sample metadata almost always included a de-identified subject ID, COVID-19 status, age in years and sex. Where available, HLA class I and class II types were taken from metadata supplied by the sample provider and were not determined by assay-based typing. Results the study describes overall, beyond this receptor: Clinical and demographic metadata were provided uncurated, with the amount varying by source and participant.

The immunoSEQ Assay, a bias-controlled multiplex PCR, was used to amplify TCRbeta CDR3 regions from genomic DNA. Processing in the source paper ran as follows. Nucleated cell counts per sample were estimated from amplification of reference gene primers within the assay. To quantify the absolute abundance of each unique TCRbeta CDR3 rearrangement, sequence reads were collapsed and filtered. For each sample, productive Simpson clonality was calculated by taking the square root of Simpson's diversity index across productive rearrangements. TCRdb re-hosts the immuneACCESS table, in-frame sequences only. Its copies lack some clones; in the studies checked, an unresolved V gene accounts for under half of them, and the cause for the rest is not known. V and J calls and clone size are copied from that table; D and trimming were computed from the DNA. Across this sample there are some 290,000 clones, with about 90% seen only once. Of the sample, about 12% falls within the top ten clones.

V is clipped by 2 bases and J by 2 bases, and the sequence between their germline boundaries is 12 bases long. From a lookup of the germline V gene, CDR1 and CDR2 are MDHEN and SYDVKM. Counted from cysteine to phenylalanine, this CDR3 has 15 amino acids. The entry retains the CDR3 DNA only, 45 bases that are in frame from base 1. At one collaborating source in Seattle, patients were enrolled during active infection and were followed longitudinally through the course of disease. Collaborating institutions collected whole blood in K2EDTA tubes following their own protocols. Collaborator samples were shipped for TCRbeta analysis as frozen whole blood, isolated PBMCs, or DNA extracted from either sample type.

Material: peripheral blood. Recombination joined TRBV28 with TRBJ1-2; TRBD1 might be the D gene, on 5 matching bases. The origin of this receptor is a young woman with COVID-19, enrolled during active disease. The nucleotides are TGTGCCAGCAGTTTACCTGGGGCCCTCAACTATGGCTACACCTTC. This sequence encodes CASSLPGALNYGYTF.